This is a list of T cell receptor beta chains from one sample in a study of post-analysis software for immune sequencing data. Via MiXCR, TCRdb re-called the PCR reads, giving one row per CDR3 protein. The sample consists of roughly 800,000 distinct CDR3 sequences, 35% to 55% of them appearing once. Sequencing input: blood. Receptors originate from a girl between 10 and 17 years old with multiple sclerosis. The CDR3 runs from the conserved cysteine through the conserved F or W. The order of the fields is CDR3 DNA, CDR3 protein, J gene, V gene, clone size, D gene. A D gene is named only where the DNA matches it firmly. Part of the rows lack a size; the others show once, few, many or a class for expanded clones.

TGTGCCAGTAGCCCGGGACTAGCGGGAACCATACACAATGAGCAGTTCTTC | CASSPGLAGTIHNEQFF | TRBJ2-1 | TRBV19 | once | TRBD2
TGTGCCAGCAGCGTAGGAGGGACTAGCGGTCGCAATGAGCAGTTCTTC | CASSVGGTSGRNEQFF | TRBJ2-1 | TRBV9 | . | TRBD2
TGTGCCAGCAGCACAGGGGTAAATCGGCCCCAGCATTTT | CASSTGVNRPQHF | TRBJ1-5 | TRBV7-3 | . | TRBD1
TGTGCCAGCAGCTTAGACCCTGGACACCTCTCTGGGGCCAACGTCCTGACTTTC | CASSLDPGHLSGANVLTF | TRBJ2-6 | TRBV5-5 | . | .
TGTGCCAGCACCGTAAGGTCGGGCGGGGAGCTGTTTTTT | CASTVRSGGELFF | TRBJ2-2 | TRBV12-3/TRBV12-4 | once | .
TGCAGTGCGATACGGACTGACCTCGCCTACGAGCAGTACTTC | CSAIRTDLAYEQYF | TRBJ2-7 | TRBV20-1 | . | .
TGTGCCAGCAGCGAGCGAGCGGGGGGTTTGAATGAGCAGTTCTTC | CASSERAGGLNEQFF | TRBJ2-1 | TRBV7-2 | . | TRBD2
TGTGCCAGCAGTTCCTACTGGGAAAGCTCCTACAATGAGCAGTTCTTC | CASSSYWESSYNEQFF | TRBJ2-1 | TRBV6-5 | few | .
TGTGCCAGCAGTTACAGGTCCGCAGGGGCCTACGAGCAGTACTTC | CASSYRSAGAYEQYF | TRBJ2-7 | TRBV6-6 | . | .
TGTGCCAGCAGTTACGTCGGGGCCGGTACTGAAGCTTTCTTT | CASSYVGAGTEAFF | TRBJ1-1 | TRBV6-2/TRBV6-3 | few | .
TGTGCCAGCAGCGTAGCCGGGAGAGGAGATACGCAGTATTTT | CASSVAGRGDTQYF | TRBJ2-3 | TRBV9 | . | .
TGCAGCGCTGGATTCGGAAACTATGGCTACACCTTC | CSAGFGNYGYTF | TRBJ1-2 | TRBV29-1 | . | .
TGCGCCAGCAGCTTGTTCCCCCAAGAGACCCAGTACTTC | CASSLFPQETQYF | TRBJ2-5 | TRBV5-1 | . | .
TGTGCCAGCAGTCTCAGACTTGTGGATACGCAGTATTTT | CASSLRLVDTQYF | TRBJ2-3 | TRBV27 | few | .
TGTGCCACCTCACTAGCGGCCTCCTACGAGCAGTACTTC | CATSLAASYEQYF | TRBJ2-7 | TRBV12-3/TRBV12-4 | few | TRBD2
TGTGCCAGCAGCTTCGTGGCGGGAGGGCTTAACGAGCAGTACTTC | CASSFVAGGLNEQYF | TRBJ2-7 | TRBV7-2 | . | TRBD2
TGCAGTGCTAGAGTCCCGGAAGAAGGTCAAGAGACCCAGTACTTC | CSARVPEEGQETQYF | TRBJ2-5 | TRBV20-1 | few | .
TGTGCCAGCAGGGGACGTGGCGGGAGGGGGCCAGATACGCAGTATTTT | CASRGRGGRGPDTQYF | TRBJ2-3 | TRBV27 | . | TRBD2
TGTGCCAGCAGCGTAGATTTGGGTTACAATGAGCAGTTCTTC | CASSVDLGYNEQFF | TRBJ2-1 | TRBV9 | once | .
TGTGCCAGCAGCCCGGCCCGGGACATGGCCTGGAATACGCAGTATTTT | CASSPARDMAWNTQYF | TRBJ2-3 | TRBV12-3/TRBV12-4 | . | .
TGTGCCAGCAACGGGGGACAGGCCTACGAGCAGTACTTC | CASNGGQAYEQYF | TRBJ2-7 | TRBV5-4 | . | TRBD1
TGTGCCACCAGTGACCATCGGGACAGGAAGGAGACCCAGTACTTC | CATSDHRDRKETQYF | TRBJ2-5 | TRBV24-1 | few | TRBD1
TGTGCCAGCAGCCCCGGGAGTTACAATGAGCAGTACTTC | CASSPGSYNEQYF | TRBJ2-7 | TRBV7-3 | few | .
TGTGCCAGCAGCTTAGCCAGGGAAGGTACGCAGTATTTT | CASSLAREGTQYF | TRBJ2-3 | TRBV7-9 | . | .
TGTGCCAGCAGCTTAGCGGCCAGGGCTAATCAGCCCCAGCATTTT | CASSLAARANQPQHF | TRBJ1-5 | TRBV7-2 | . | .
TGCGCCAGCAGTGGGGGACTAGCGGGAAGAGGGGGAAACATTCAGTACTTC | CASSGGLAGRGGNIQYF | TRBJ2-4 | TRBV10-2 | . | TRBD2
TGTGCCAGCAGTTACAAAGGGGAGGGCAATCAGCCCCAGCATTTT | CASSYKGEGNQPQHF | TRBJ1-5 | TRBV6-5 | . | .
TGCAGCATAAGCGGGACTTTCCCCTCCTACAATGAGCAGTTCTTC | CSISGTFPSYNEQFF | TRBJ2-1 | TRBV29-1 | . | TRBD2
TGTGCCATCGGACCCCTGGATCGCACCGGGGAGCTGTTTTTT | CAIGPLDRTGELFF | TRBJ2-2 | TRBV10-3 | few | .
TGCGCCAGCAGTGAGTCATCCGCAAGCTCCTACAATGAGCAGTTCTTC | CASSESSASSYNEQFF | TRBJ2-1 | TRBV10-2 | . | .
TGTGCTAGTGGCTCGGCGGCCCCCACAGATACGCAGTATTTT | CASGSAAPTDTQYF | TRBJ2-3 | TRBV12-5 | few | .
TGTGCCAGCAGCCTAGGGATCGCAGGGGTCCACGAGCAGTACTTC | CASSLGIAGVHEQYF | TRBJ2-7 | TRBV7-6 | . | .
TGCAGTGCTAGAGGGTTCAATGAGCAGTTCTTC | CSARGFNEQFF | TRBJ2-1 | TRBV20-1 | . | .
TGTGCCAGCAGCTTAGCGAGGACAGGGTTCGGCGAGCAGTACTTC | CASSLARTGFGEQYF | TRBJ2-7 | TRBV7-2 | . | TRBD1
TGCAGTGCTAGGGGTCTCCCTGGAGAGACCCAGTACTTC | CSARGLPGETQYF | TRBJ2-5 | TRBV20-1 | . | .
TGCAGTGCTAGGGGACTAGCTTACGAGCAGTACTTC | CSARGLAYEQYF | TRBJ2-7 | TRBV20-1 | few | TRBD2
TGTGCCAGCAGTGACCGACAGGGAAGGCAAGAGACCCAGCATTTT | CASSDRQGRQETQHF | TRBJ1-5 | TRBV6-5 | once | TRBD1
TGCAGTGCTAGCCCGCTAACAGCGGGAGGAGTCTACGAGCAGTACTTC | CSASPLTAGGVYEQYF | TRBJ2-7 | TRBV20-1 | . | TRBD2
TGTGCCAGCAGCTGGGACTCCGTCGAGCAGTACTTC | CASSWDSVEQYF | TRBJ2-7 | TRBV11-2 | . | .
TGTGCCAGCAGTAAGGGGCCCAATTTCGGTGGCTACACCTTC | CASSKGPNFGGYTF | TRBJ1-2 | TRBV6-2/TRBV6-3 | . | .
TGTGCCAGCAGCGTAGTAGCGGGAGGCGAGCAGTTCTTC | CASSVVAGGEQFF | TRBJ2-1 | TRBV9 | . | TRBD2
TGCAGCGTGAGGACAGGAGTCACAGATACGCAGTATTTT | CSVRTGVTDTQYF | TRBJ2-3 | TRBV29-1 | . | TRBD1
TGTGCCAGCAGTTTAGTGGCGGCGGCGGGCTACACCTTC | CASSLVAAAGYTF | TRBJ1-2 | TRBV12-3/TRBV12-4 | few | .
TGTGCCAGCAGCTCGTTGATAGGCGGGAGTGGCACAGATACGCAGTATTTT | CASSSLIGGSGTDTQYF | TRBJ2-3 | TRBV7-2 | . | TRBD2
TGCGCCAGCAGCCCGGAGGCGGGAGGGACCTACGAGCAGTACTTC | CASSPEAGGTYEQYF | TRBJ2-7 | TRBV5-1 | few | TRBD2
TGTGCCAGCAGTTTGGGGGACAGCAGAAACTATGGCTACACCTTC | CASSLGDSRNYGYTF | TRBJ1-2 | TRBV6-5 | . | TRBD1
TGTGCCACCAGTGACTCAGGGCGAGACTCCTACGAGCAGTACTTC | CATSDSGRDSYEQYF | TRBJ2-7 | TRBV24-1 | . | .
TGTGCCAGCAGTTTAGGATACATTCAGTACTTC | CASSLGYIQYF | TRBJ2-4 | TRBV28 | once | .
TGTGCCAGCAGCTTAGCCCGAGTTGCGGAGACCCAGTACTTC | CASSLARVAETQYF | TRBJ2-5 | TRBV7-6 | . | .
TGTGCCAGCAGCCCAGACAGCGCAACTAATGAAAAACTGTTTTTT | CASSPDSATNEKLFF | TRBJ1-4 | TRBV7-9 | . | .
TGTGCCAGCAGCGCGGCGACAGGGTCAGGAAACACCATATATTTT | CASSAATGSGNTIYF | TRBJ1-3 | TRBV7-9 | . | TRBD1
TGTGCCAGCAGCCAAGAGGGGAATACGCAGTATTTT | CASSQEGNTQYF | TRBJ2-3 | TRBV7-2 | . | .